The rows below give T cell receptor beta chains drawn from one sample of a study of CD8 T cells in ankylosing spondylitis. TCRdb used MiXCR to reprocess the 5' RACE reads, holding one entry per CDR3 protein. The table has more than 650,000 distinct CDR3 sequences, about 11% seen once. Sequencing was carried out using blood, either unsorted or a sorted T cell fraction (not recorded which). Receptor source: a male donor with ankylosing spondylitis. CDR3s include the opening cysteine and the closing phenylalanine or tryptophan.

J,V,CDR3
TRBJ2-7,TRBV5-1,CASSLNRGRDEQYF
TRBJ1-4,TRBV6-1,CASTPSFGTGLKLFF
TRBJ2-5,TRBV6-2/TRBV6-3,CASSWQETQYF
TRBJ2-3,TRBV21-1,CASSIHPRPVADTQYF
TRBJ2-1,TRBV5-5,CASSRGWGDNEQFF
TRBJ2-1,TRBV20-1,CSAGEALAGHYEQFF
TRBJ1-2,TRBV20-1,CSATDSNYGYTF
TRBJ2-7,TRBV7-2,CASSLAPLAGGFYEQYF
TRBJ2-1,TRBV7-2,CASSGLAGGQGEQFF
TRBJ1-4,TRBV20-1,CSARELGGKLFF
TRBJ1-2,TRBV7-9,CASSPVESFTYGYTF
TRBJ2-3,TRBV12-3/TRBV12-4,CASSISHAQYF
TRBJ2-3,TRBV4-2,CASSQELTRADTQYF
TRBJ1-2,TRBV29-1,CSVDRDRGGYGYTF
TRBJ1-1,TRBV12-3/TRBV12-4,CASTTPRDSLNTEAFF
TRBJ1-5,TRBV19,CASTQWARGNQPQHF
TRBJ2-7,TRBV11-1,CASSLSSGGPQQYF
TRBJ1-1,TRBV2,CASSEVSTNTEAFF
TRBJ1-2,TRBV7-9,CASSLYLRTGNGYTF
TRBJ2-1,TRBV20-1,CSVRQGGFDDEQFF
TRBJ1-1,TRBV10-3,CAISEGETEAFF
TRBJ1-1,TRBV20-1,CSANYLGGNTEAFF
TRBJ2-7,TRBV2,CASSETGIAGTYEQYF
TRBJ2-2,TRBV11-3,CASSLVYAGMASGTANTGELFF
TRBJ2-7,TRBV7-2,CASSPWREGPYEQYF
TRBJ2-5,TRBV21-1,CASSKNELAGVSETQYF
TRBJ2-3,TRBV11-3,CASSSPHLGATDTQYF
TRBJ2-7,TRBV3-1,CASSPTGFEYEQYF
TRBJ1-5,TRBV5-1,CASSLGGQGNQPQHF
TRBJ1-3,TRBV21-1,CASSPRGGVEGNTIYF
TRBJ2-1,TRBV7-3,CASSLSWGHHEQFF
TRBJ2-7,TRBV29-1,CSVYLAGGPRVEQYF
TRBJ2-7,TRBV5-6,CASSFGGQSSYEQYF
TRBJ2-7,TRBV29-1,CSAMGLASELSYEQYF
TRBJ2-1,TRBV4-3,CASSLDGLMIGSYNEQFF
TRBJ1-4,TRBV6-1,CASSLQAANEKLFF
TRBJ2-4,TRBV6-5,CASSSDDGNIQYF
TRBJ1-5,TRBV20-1,CSAKPGNSNQPQHF
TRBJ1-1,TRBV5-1,CASSLVSGLNTEAFF
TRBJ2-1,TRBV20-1,CSAQAGGPHNEQFF
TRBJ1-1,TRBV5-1,CASSWGGRGDMNTEAFF
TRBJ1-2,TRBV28,CASSGTNNYGYTF
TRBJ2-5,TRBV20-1,CSAYRGEETQYF
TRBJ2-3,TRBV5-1,CASSSATHRTDTQYF
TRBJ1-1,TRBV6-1,CASRLGEDTEAFF
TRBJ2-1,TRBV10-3,CAISATSGRVNEQFF
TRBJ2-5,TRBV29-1,CSGLRETQYF
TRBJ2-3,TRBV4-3,CASSQDLGGRGTRDTQYF
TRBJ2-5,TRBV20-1,CSGRLGKETQYF
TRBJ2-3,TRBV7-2,CASGGQGLPDTQYF
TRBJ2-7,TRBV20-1,CSASGTSGGVGYEQYF
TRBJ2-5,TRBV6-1,CASIQLRTSRETQYF